This paragraph reports one TCR beta chain. Its specificity is not known. TCRdb analysed the RT-PCR reads with MiXCR anew, one entry per CDR3 protein. This table has hundreds of thousands of distinct CDR3 sequences, around 14% appearing once. The data were taken from a study of response to subunit inactivated influenza vaccine. Regarding the study as a whole: A suggestion made by the authors is that each seasonal influenza vaccination recruits few new T cells.

Trimming left V 10 bases short and J 0 bases short, with 18 bases between. This CDR3 has 16 residues. CDR1 MDHEN and CDR2 SYDVKM come from the germline V gene. This sequence originates from a man in his fifties or sixties who received an inactivated influenza vaccine. Sequencing used PBMCs from blood, obtained roughly 15 days before vaccination. The V gene is TRBV28, the J gene TRBJ2-2; a weak D match, TRBD1 (6 bases). This CDR3 is CAIPRGSPTNTGELFF. Here the CDR3 DNA reads TGTGCCATCCCAAGGGGGTCACCCACGAACACCGGGGAGCTGTTTTTT.